The 8 T cell receptor beta chains presented below share a single source sample, sequenced in a study of blood T cell repertoires in COVID-19. Clones were read by immunoSEQ multiplex PCR, and TCRdb kept only the in-frame ones, dropping some. The sample records about 270,000 clones, approximately 86% being singletons. Sequenced sample: peripheral blood. The receptors shown here come from a man aged 35-49 years with active or convalescent COVID-19.

In DNA, the CDR3 is TGTGCCAGCAGCTTCCGGACAGGGTTAGCCAAAAACATTCAGTACTTC. Its protein product is CASSFRTGLAKNIQYF. This chain uses TRBV11-2 with TRBJ2-4; 8 bases fit TRBD1. Germline CDR1 SGHAT, CDR2 FQNNGV. J gave up 0 bases and V 3 bases, and 4 bases lay outside the gene matches. This CDR3 has 16 residues.

The V call is TRBV28, the J call TRBJ1-2; tentatively, D is TRBD1 (6 bases). V lost 3 bases, J lost 2 bases, and 19 bases lay in between. CDR1 is MDHEN, CDR2 SYDVKM, per germline. The CDR3 extends over 17 amino acids. The CDR3 DNA reads as TGTGCCAGCAGTTTCCCCCCATACAGGGATACCAACTATGGCTACACCTTC. Translating gives CASSFPPYRDTNYGYTF.

This clone has just a few counts. The sample holds other DNA sequences that translate to the same CDR3. The rearrangement links TRBV7-9 to TRBJ1-1; perhaps TRBD1 as D (6 bases). V was cut by 1 base and J by 6 bases, with 6 bases left in between. Germline V CDR1 and CDR2: SEHNR, FQNEAQ (reference sequence). The CDR3 contains 12 residues. The CDR3 here is CASSLGTAEAFF. The DNA of the CDR3 is TGTGCCAGCAGCTTAGGGACAGCTGAAGCTTTCTTT.

This chain uses TRBV24-1 with TRBJ2-3; TRBD1 agrees at 10 bases. Germline V gene lookup returns CDR1 KGHDR and CDR2 SFDVKD. CDR3 length equals 16 residues. V lost 5 bases to trimming and J lost 5 bases; unmatched junction nucleotides: 9. This CDR3 is CATSGPGQGQGDTQYF. The CDR3 DNA reads TGTGCCACCAGTGGCCCGGGACAGGGGCAAGGAGATACGCAGTATTTT.

As regards this clone: The junction departs from germline at one end; a sequencing error may be responsible. The J gene is TRBJ1-2, the V gene TRBV6-1; D possibly corresponds to TRBD1 (5 bases). The CDR3 extends over 14 amino acids. Per the germline V gene, CDR1 is MNHNS and CDR2 is SASEGT. The CDR3 spells CASSEALGRGGYTF. In DNA, the CDR3 is TGTGCCAGCAGCGAAGCGTTGGGGAGGGGAGGCTACACCTTC.

The chain has TRBV7-9 and TRBJ2-3, with D perhaps TRBD2 (5 bases). Germline V lookup: CDR1 SEHNR, CDR2 FQNEAQ (reference sequence). V was shortened by 5 bases and J by 3 bases, with 18 bases between the two germline ends. The CDR3 has 16 residues. The chain's CDR3 is CASSPDSGRETDTQYF. The DNA of the CDR3 is TGTGCCAGCAGCCCAGACTCGGGAAGGGAAACAGATACGCAGTATTTT.

The chain carries TRBV11-2 and TRBJ2-3, with D unclear. V was clipped by 2 bases and J by 5 bases, with 11 bases between them. The germline CDR1 and CDR2 sequences are SGHAT and FQNNGV. The CDR3 extends over 14 amino acids. The CDR3 coding sequence is TGTGCCAGCAGCTTATCAGTCGTGTTAGATACGCAGTATTTT. It encodes CASSLSVVLDTQYF.

The chain recombines TRBV7-6 with TRBJ2-2; 13 bases are a match to TRBD2. Germline V lookup: CDR1 SGHVS, CDR2 FNYEAQ. The CDR3 loop spans 17 amino acids. The V segment lost 6 bases and the J segment 5 bases; nucleotides outside the gene matches: 9. The DNA for the CDR3 is TGTGCCAGCAGGGCTACTAGCGGGGGGGCCAGGACCGGGGAGCTGTTTTTT. Amino acid sequence: CASRATSGGARTGELFF.